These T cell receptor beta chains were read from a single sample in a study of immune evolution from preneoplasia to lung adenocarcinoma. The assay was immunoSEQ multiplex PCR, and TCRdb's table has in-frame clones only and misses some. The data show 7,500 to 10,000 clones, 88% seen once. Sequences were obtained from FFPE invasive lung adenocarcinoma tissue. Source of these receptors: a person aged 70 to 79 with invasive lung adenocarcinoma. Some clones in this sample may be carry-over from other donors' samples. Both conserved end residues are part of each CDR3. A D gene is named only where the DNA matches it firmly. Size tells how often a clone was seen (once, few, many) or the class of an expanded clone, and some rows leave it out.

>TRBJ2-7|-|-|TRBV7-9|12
CASGDGSYEQYF
TGTGCCAGTGGGGACGGCTCCTACGAGCAGTACTTC
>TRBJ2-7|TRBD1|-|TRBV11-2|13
CASSWGQGYEQYF
TGTGCCAGCAGCTGGGGACAGGGGTACGAGCAGTACTTC
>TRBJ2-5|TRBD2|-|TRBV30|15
CAWNQAGGLQETQYF
TGTGCCTGGAACCAAGCGGGGGGCCTCCAAGAGACCCAGTACTTC
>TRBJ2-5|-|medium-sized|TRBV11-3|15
CASSSGAPGTETQYF
TGTGCCAGCAGCTCAGGGGCGCCGGGAACTGAGACCCAGTACTTC
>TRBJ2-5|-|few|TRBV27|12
CASSLVKETQYF
TGTGCCAGCAGTTTGGTCAAAGAGACCCAGTACTTC
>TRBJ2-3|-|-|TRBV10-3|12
CATGASTDTQYF
TGTGCCACCGGGGCTAGCACAGATACGCAGTATTTT
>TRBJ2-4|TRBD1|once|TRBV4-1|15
CASSQDRDRSSIQYF
TGCGCCAGCAGCCAGGACAGGGACCGTTCGAGCATTCAGTACTTC
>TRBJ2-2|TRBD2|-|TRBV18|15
CASSPGLTNTGELFF
TGTGCCAGCTCACCGGGACTAACAAACACCGGGGAGCTGTTTTTT
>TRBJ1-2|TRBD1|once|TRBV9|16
CASSVGQTQLNYGYTF
TGTGCCAGCAGCGTGGGACAGACCCAATTAAACTATGGCTACACCTTC
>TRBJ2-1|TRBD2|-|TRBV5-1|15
CASSLGLAGANEQFF
TGCGCCAGCAGCTTGGGACTAGCGGGGGCCAATGAGCAGTTCTTC
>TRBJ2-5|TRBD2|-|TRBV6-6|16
CASLLGLAGGLKTQYF
TGTGCCAGCCTACTGGGACTAGCGGGAGGGCTAAAGACCCAGTACTTC
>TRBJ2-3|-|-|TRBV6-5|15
CASSYSGGGADTQYF
TGTGCCAGCAGTTACTCCGGCGGTGGGGCAGATACGCAGTATTTT
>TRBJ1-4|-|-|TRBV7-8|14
CASSLGRFNEKLFF
TGTGCCAGCAGCTTAGGCAGGTTCAATGAAAAACTGTTTTTT
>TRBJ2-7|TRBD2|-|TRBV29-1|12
CSGLAGAGEQYF
TGCAGCGGTTTAGCGGGAGCAGGGGAGCAGTACTTC
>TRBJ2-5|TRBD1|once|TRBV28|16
CASSPLQGQGQETQYF
TGTGCCAGCAGTCCCCTGCAGGGACAGGGGCAAGAGACCCAGTACTTC
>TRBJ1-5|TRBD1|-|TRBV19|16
CASSKPRGQTHQPQHF
TGTGCCAGTAGTAAACCCAGGGGGCAAACTCATCAGCCCCAGCATTTT
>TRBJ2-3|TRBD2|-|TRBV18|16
CASSPPNSGSTDTQYF
TGTGCCAGCTCACCACCGAATAGCGGGAGCACAGATACGCAGTATTTT
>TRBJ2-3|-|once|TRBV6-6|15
CASSYLTGLTDTQYF
TGTGCCAGCAGTTACTTGACGGGCCTCACAGATACGCAGTATTTT
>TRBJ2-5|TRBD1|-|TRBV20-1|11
CSPDREETQYF
TGCAGTCCGGACAGGGAGGAGACCCAGTACTTC
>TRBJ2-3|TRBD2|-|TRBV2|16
CASKDQGLGGVDTQYF
TGTGCCAGCAAGGACCAGGGACTAGGGGGAGTGGATACGCAGTATTTT
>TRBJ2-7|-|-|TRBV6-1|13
CASRGRGSYEQYF
TGTGCCAGCCGGGGCAGGGGATCTTACGAGCAGTACTTC
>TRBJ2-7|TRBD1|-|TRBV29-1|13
CSAGGTGVDEQYF
TGCAGCGCCGGTGGGACAGGGGTCGACGAGCAGTACTTC
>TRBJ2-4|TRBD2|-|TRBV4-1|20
CASSQEMGAAGNPQKGIQYF
TGCGCCAGCAGCCAAGAGATGGGCGCAGCGGGGAACCCCCAAAAAGGCATTCAGTACTTC
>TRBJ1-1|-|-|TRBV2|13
CASGGTGNTEAFF
TGTGCCAGCGGGGGAACAGGGAACACTGAAGCTTTCTTT
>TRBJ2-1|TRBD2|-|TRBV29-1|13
CSVVGAGEVEQFF
TGCAGCGTCGTCGGAGCGGGAGAGGTTGAGCAGTTCTTC
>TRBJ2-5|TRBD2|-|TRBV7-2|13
CASNRLAVETQYF
TGTGCCAGCAACCGACTAGCCGTAGAGACCCAGTACTTC
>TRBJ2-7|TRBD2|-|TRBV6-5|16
CASSYSSASGIYEQYF
TGTGCCAGCAGTTACTCCTCGGCTAGCGGGATCTACGAGCAGTACTTC
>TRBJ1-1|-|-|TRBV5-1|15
CASSLGGRTGTEAFF
TGCGCCAGCAGCTTGGGGGGCAGGACGGGCACTGAAGCTTTCTTT
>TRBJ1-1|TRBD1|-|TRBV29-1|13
CSSWDRGHTEAFF
TGCAGCTCGTGGGACAGGGGGCACACTGAAGCTTTCTTT
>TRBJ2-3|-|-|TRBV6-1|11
CASSEGYTQYF
TGTGCCAGCAGTGAAGGGTATACGCAGTATTTT
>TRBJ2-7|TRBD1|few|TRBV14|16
CASSQLGTGGLYEQYF
TGTGCCAGCAGCCAATTAGGGACAGGGGGTCTCTACGAGCAGTACTTC
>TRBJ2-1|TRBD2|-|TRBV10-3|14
CATAAGLDYNEQFF
TGTGCCACCGCAGCGGGGCTGGACTACAATGAGCAGTTCTTC
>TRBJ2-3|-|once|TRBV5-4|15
CASSLGVGSTDTQYF
TGTGCCAGCAGCTTGGGAGTGGGGAGCACAGATACGCAGTATTTT
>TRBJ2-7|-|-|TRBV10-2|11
CASSATSEQYF
TGCGCCAGCAGTGCTACTAGCGAGCAGTACTTC
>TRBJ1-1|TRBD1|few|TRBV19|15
CASSMPWTGNTEAFF
TGTGCCAGTAGTATGCCCTGGACAGGGAACACTGAAGCTTTCTTT
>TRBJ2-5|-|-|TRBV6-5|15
CASSYGGGRGETQYF
TGTGCCAGCAGTTACGGGGGCGGGAGAGGAGAGACCCAGTACTTC
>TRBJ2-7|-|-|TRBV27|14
CASSLGGSLYEQYF
TGTGCCAGCAGTTTAGGGGGCTCCCTCTACGAGCAGTACTTC
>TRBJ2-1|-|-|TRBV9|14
CASSFIRDGNEQFF
TGTGCCAGCAGCTTCATTCGGGACGGCAATGAGCAGTTCTTC
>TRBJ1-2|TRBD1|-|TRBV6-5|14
CASSWDRGLDGYTF
TGTGCCAGCAGTTGGGACAGGGGGCTCGATGGCTACACCTTC
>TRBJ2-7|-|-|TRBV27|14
CASSSGASSYEQYF
TGTGCCAGCAGTTCAGGCGCCAGCTCCTACGAGCAGTACTTC
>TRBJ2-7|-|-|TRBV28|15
CASSFRGGGTYEQYF
TGTGCCAGCAGTTTTCGAGGTGGAGGGACCTACGAGCAGTACTTC
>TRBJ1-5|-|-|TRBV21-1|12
CANRDFNQPQHF
TGTGCCAACAGGGATTTCAATCAGCCCCAGCATTTT
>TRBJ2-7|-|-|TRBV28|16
CASRKPAGTFSYEQYF
TGTGCCAGCAGGAAACCCGCCGGGACGTTCTCCTACGAGCAGTACTTC
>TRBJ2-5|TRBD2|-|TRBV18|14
CASSPLAGKETQYF
TGTGCCAGCTCACCGCTAGCGGGAAAAGAGACCCAGTACTTC
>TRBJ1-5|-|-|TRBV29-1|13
CSVAGDGNQPQHF
TGCAGCGTTGCAGGGGATGGTAATCAGCCCCAGCATTTT
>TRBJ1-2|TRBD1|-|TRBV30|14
CAWSPGQGDYGYTF
TGTGCCTGGAGTCCGGGACAGGGGGACTATGGCTACACCTTC
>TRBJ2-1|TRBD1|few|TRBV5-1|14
CASSLEGTAFQQFF
TGCGCCAGCAGCTTGGAAGGGACAGCCTTTCAGCAGTTCTTC
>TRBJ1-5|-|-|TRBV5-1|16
CASSLVPAQGNQPQHF
TGCGCCAGCAGCTTGGTTCCAGCCCAAGGCAATCAGCCCCAGCATTTT
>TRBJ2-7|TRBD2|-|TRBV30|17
CALIGDPLAGDAHEQYF
TGTGCCCTGATTGGAGACCCGCTAGCGGGGGACGCCCACGAGCAGTACTTC
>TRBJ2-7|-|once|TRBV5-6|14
CASSLGAVGYEQYF
TGTGCCAGCAGCTTGGGGGCAGTCGGCTACGAGCAGTACTTC